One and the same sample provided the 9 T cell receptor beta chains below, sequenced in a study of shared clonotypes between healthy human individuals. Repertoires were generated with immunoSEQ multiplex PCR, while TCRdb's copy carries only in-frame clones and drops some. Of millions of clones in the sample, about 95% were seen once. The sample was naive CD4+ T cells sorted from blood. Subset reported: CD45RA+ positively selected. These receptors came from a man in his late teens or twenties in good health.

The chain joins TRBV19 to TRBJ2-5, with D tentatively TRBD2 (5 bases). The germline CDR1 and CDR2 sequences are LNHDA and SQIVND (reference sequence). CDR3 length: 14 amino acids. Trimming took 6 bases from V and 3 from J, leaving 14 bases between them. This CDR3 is CASSSLDWKETQYF. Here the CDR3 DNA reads TGTGCCAGTAGCTCTCTGGACTGGAAAGAGACCCAGTACTTC. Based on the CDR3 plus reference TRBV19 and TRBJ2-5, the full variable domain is DGGITQSPKYLFRKEGQNVTLSCEQNLNHDAMYWYRQDPGQGLRLIYYSQIVNDFQKGDIAEGYSVSREKKESFPLTVTSAQKNPTAFYLCASSSLDWKETQYFGPGTRLLVL.

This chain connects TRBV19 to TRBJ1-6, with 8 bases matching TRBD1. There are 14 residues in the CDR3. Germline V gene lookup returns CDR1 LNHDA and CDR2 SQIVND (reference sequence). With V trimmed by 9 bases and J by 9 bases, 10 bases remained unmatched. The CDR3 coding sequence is TGTGCCAGACCGCGGGACAGGCCAAGTTCACCCCTCCACTTT. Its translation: CARPRDRPSSPLHF.

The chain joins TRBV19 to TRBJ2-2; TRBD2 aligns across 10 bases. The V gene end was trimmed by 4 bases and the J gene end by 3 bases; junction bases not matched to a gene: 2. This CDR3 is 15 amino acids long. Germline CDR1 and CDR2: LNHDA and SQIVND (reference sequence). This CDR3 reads CASSRTSGYTGELFF. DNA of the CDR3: TGTGCCAGTAGTAGGACTAGCGGTTACACCGGGGAGCTGTTTTTT. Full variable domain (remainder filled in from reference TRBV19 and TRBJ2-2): DGGITQSPKYLFRKEGQNVTLSCEQNLNHDAMYWYRQDPGQGLRLIYYSQIVNDFQKGDIAEGYSVSREKKESFPLTVTSAQKNPTAFYLCASSRTSGYTGELFFGEGSRLTVL.

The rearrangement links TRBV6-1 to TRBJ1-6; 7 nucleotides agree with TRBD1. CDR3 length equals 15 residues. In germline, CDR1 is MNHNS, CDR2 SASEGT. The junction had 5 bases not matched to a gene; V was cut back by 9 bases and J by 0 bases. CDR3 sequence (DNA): TGTGCCAGTGAGGGACAGCGCTCCTATAATTCACCCCTCCACTTT. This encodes CASEGQRSYNSPLHF.

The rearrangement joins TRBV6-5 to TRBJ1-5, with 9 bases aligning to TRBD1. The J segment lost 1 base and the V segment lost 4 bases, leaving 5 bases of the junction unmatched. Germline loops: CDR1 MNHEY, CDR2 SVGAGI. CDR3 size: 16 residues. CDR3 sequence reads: CASSSSTGGSNQPQHF. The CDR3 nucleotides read TGTGCCAGCAGTTCATCGACAGGGGGGAGCAATCAGCCCCAGCATTTT.

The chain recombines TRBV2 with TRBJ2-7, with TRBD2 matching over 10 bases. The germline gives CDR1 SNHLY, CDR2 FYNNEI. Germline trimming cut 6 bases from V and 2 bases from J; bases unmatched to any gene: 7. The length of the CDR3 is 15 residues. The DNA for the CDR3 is TGTGCCAGCAGGGGCGGACTAGCGGAAACCTACGAGCAGTACTTC. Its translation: CASRGGLAETYEQYF.

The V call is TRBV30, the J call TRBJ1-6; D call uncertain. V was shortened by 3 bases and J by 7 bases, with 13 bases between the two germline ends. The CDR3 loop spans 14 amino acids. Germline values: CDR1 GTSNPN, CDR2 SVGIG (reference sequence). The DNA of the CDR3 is TGTGCCTGGAGATCCGGGCCATGGAATTCACCCCTCCACTTT. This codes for CAWRSGPWNSPLHF.

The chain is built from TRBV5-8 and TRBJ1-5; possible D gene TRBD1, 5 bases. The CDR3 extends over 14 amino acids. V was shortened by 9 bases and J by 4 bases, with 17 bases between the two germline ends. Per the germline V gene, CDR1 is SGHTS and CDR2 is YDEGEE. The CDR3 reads CATRGPGSNQPQHF. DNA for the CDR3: TGTGCCACCAGAGGGCCAGGGTCGAATCAGCCCCAGCATTTT.

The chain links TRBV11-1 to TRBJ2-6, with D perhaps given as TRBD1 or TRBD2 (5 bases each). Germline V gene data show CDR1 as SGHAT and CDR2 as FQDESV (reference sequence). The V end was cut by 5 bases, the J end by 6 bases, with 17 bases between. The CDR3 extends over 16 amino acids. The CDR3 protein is CASSLGAHRVANVLTF. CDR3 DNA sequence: TGTGCCAGCAGCCTCGGGGCCCACCGGGTGGCCAACGTCCTGACTTTC.